The 25 T cell receptor beta chains below come from one sample, sequenced in a study of regulatory T cells in long-lasting Graves disease. Regarding time point: newly diagnosed GD, antithyroid drugs for less than 3 months. RNA from PBMCs was the source of the TCR library. Building the TCR beta libraries relied on iRepertoire HTBI primers, and CDR3 regions underwent Arm-PCR. A single record per CDR3 protein comes from TCRdb applying MiXCR to the multiplex PCR reads. The repertoire includes fewer than 550,000 distinct CDR3 sequences, about a sixth of them detected once, and around a quarter sits in the top ten. These records were also assigned to another study, of T cells in Graves' hyperthyroidism and ophthalmopathy.

The sequencing here drew on peripheral blood mononuclear cells (PBMCs), taken at new diagnosis, from a patient treated with antithyroid drugs. The source is a woman aged 18-35 years with Graves disease.

Remarks on this clonotype: With a much larger clone just one base away, this may be a read error. The conserved phenylalanine or tryptophan normally closing the CDR3 is absent here, so this likely arose from a read error. This chain connects TRBV6-1 to TRBJ2-5, with D perhaps matching TRBD2 (6 bases). The CDR3 consists of 12 residues. Looked up from germline, CDR1 is MNHNS and CDR2 is SASEGT. The V gene lost 8 bases and the J gene lost 5 bases, with 12 bases spanning the gap. CDR3 DNA: TGTGCCAGCGCGACTAGTTGGGAGACCCAGTACTCC. Residues: CASATSWETQYS.

Concerning this clonotype: Given a much more abundant clone one base away, this may be a read error. The J gene is TRBJ2-3, the V gene TRBV12-3 or TRBV12-4; 7 bases agree with TRBD1. This CDR3 is built from 14 residues. V lost 4 bases, J lost 9 bases, and 10 bases stayed unmatched. CDR3 in amino acids: CASSWRQGHGTQYF. The CDR3 DNA reads TGTGCCAGCAGTTGGAGACAGGGCCATGGAACGCAGTATTTT.

This clonotype was observed at least ten times. This sequence joins TRBV12-3 or TRBV12-4 and TRBJ2-7; D call uncertain. The CDR3 has 12 amino acids. Trimming left V 5 bases short and J 2 bases short, with 7 bases between. The CDR3 DNA sequence: TGTGCCAGCAGTGAGACCCCCTACGAGCAGTACTTC. This codes for CASSETPYEQYF.

This clonotype was picked up many times. This chain connects TRBV30 to TRBJ1-1, with 8 bases fitting TRBD1. The length of the CDR3 is 12 residues. The ends lost 5 bases at V and 4 bases at J; junction bases unmatched: 3. Germline lookup yields CDR1 GTSNPN and CDR2 SVGIG (reference sequence). CDR3 DNA sequence: TGTGCCTGGGGACAGGGAGGCACTGAAGCTTTCTTT. Protein sequence: CAWGQGGTEAFF.

The gene calls are TRBV29-1 and TRBJ2-5; D remains ambiguous. Germline lookup yields CDR1 SQVTM and CDR2 ANQGSEA. The CDR3 sequence is 12 residues long. V lost 1 base to trimming and J lost 0 bases, with 3 bases between them. Here the CDR3 DNA reads TGCAGCGTTGAAGGAAACCAAGAGACCCAGTACTTC. Its protein is CSVEGNQETQYF.

The rearrangement joins TRBV11-2 to TRBJ2-3; 9 bases agree with TRBD1. This CDR3 contains 14 residues. Germline loops: CDR1 SGHAT, CDR2 FQNNGV. V shed 5 bases, J shed 5 bases, and the junction held 5 bases outside the gene matches. The CDR3 nucleotides are TGTGCCAGCAGCGTGGGACAGGGCAAAGATACGCAGTATTTT. Protein sequence: CASSVGQGKDTQYF. The full variable domain, with the rest looked up from reference TRBV11-2 and TRBJ2-3, is EAGVAQSPRYKIIEKRQSVAFWCNPISGHATLYWYQQILGQGPKLLIQFQNNGVVDDSQLPKDRFSAERLKGVDSTLKIQPAKLEDSAVYLCASSVGQGKDTQYFGPGTRLTVL.

This clonotype was detected only a few times. The rearrangement uses TRBV5-1 and TRBJ2-4; no reliable D call. The CDR3 runs to 15 residues. In germline, CDR1 is SGHRS, CDR2 YFSETQ. V lost 0 bases to trimming and J lost 0 bases, with 7 bases between them. In DNA, the CDR3 is TGCGCCAGCAGCTTGGTGGTGATAGCCAAAAACATTCAGTACTTC. It specifies CASSLVVIAKNIQYF.

There are many counts of this clonotype. V and J are TRBV2 and TRBJ2-2; D uncertain. CDR3 length: 15 amino acids. CDR1 and CDR2 (germline): SNHLY, FYNNEI. V was shortened by 6 bases and J by 0 bases, with 11 bases between the two germline ends. In DNA form, the CDR3 reads TGTGCCAGCAGGTTGGCAACAGCGAACACCGGGGAGCTGTTTTTT. Translating gives CASRLATANTGELFF.

This chain joins TRBV11-2 and TRBJ2-7; no definite D call. Germline lookup yields CDR1 SGHAT and CDR2 FQNNGV. The V and J ends lost 1 base and 3 bases respectively, with 7 bases between them. This CDR3 spans 13 amino acids. CDR3 loop: CASSLGHIYEQYF. The CDR3 bases are TGTGCCAGCAGCTTAGGACACATCTACGAGCAGTACTTC.

The V gene is TRBV5-4, the J gene TRBJ2-1, with TRBD2 as a possible D gene (6 bases). V was pared by 4 bases and J by 8 bases, with 16 bases between. The CDR3 covers 14 residues. Germline V gene sequence: CDR1 SGHNT, CDR2 YYREEE (reference sequence). The CDR3 nucleotides read TGTGCCAGCAGCCCGGGACTTTCCTTAGATGAGCAGTTCTTC. It is translated as CASSPGLSLDEQFF. Combining the CDR3 with reference TRBV5-4 and TRBJ2-1 gives the whole variable domain ETGVTQSPTHLIKTRGQQVTLRCSSQSGHNTVSWYQQALGQGPQFIFQYYREEENGRGNFPPRFSGLQFPNYSSELNVNALELDDSALYLCASSPGLSLDEQFFGPGTRLTVL.

The rearrangement joins TRBV19 to TRBJ2-1; 7 bases map to TRBD1. CDR1 and CDR2 from the germline V gene are LNHDA and SQIVND (reference sequence). J lost 6 bases, V lost 3 bases, and 5 bases had no gene match. The CDR3 spans 14 residues. The CDR3 DNA reads TGTGCCAGTAGTATCTGGGACAGTTCCAATGAGCAGTTCTTC. Translation gives CASSIWDSSNEQFF.

As to this clonotype: This may come from a read error, since a much larger clone is one base off. The rearrangement uses TRBV2 and TRBJ2-7; D gene ambiguous. The CDR3 covers 12 residues. Germline CDR1 reads SNHLY; CDR2 reads FYNNEI. The V gene lost 7 bases and the J gene lost 7 bases, with 14 bases spanning the gap. For the CDR3, the DNA is TGTGCCAGCAAGGGTGGACCCGATGAGCAGTACTTC. It translates to CASKGGPDEQYF.

The chain combines TRBV9 with TRBJ2-1, with D perhaps TRBD1 (6 bases). The CDR3 spans 15 residues. Germline V gene sequence: CDR1 SGDLS, CDR2 YYNGEE. The V end was cut by 4 bases, the J end by 7 bases, with 18 bases between. CDR3: CASSFFRDMWNEQFF. The CDR3 DNA reads as TGTGCCAGCAGCTTCTTTCGGGACATGTGGAATGAGCAGTTCTTC.

On this clonotype: A much bigger clone sits one base away, suggesting this may be a read error. V usage is TRBV28 and J usage is TRBJ2-5; possible D gene TRBD1, 6 bases. The closer fit of TRBJ2-1 to the DNA end suggests the J call may be wrong. Germline V gives CDR1 MDHEN, CDR2 SYDVKM. The CDR3 extends over 16 amino acids. In DNA, the CDR3 is TGTGCCAGCAGTTTAATCGAGGTGATAGGGGGTAATGGGCAGTTCTTC. Protein sequence: CASSLIEVIGGNGQFF.

The chain couples TRBV7-9 to TRBJ2-7, with D tentatively TRBD1 or TRBD2 (6 bases each). The CDR3 consists of 16 residues. The ends were cut back, 5 bases at V and 0 bases at J, with 17 bases in the middle. Germline V CDR1 and CDR2: SEHNR, FQNEAQ (reference sequence). In DNA, the CDR3 is TGTGCCAGCAGCCTCCCCCGAGGGGGGCCCTCCTACGAGCAGTACTTC. This codes for CASSLPRGGPSYEQYF. The whole variable domain, filled in from reference TRBV7-9 and TRBJ2-7, reads DTGVSQNPRHKITKRGQNVTFRCDPISEHNRLYWYRQTLGQGPEFLTYFQNEAQLEKSRLLSDRFSAERPKGSFSTLEIQRTEQGDSAMYLCASSLPRGGPSYEQYFGPGTRLTVT.

This clonotype was recorded many times. The chain couples TRBV2 to TRBJ2-1; TRBD1 aligns across 7 bases. CDR1 is SNHLY and CDR2 is FYNNEI in the germline V gene. The CDR3 has 16 amino acids. The V gene end was trimmed by 4 bases and the J gene end by 6 bases; junction bases not matched to a gene: 12. CDR3 loop: CASSARDRVFRNEQFF. DNA of the CDR3: TGTGCCAGCAGTGCAAGAGACAGGGTATTCCGCAATGAGCAGTTCTTC.

Written as DNA, the CDR3 is TGTGCCAGCAGCCTGCATTACGAGCAGTACTTC. It specifies CASSLHYEQYF. The chain is built from TRBV7-8 and TRBJ2-7; D remains unclear. CDR1 SGHVS and CDR2 FQNEAQ come from the germline V gene. V was clipped by 5 bases and J by 4 bases, with 6 bases between them. The CDR3 consists of 11 residues.

This clonotype was counted many times. The CDR3 coding sequence is TGTGCCAGCAGACTCATTAGAGGCTCCTACAATGAGCAGTTCTTC. It translates to CASRLIRGSYNEQFF. The rearrangement uses TRBV12-3 or TRBV12-4 and TRBJ2-1; D remains ambiguous. The V end was cut by 6 bases, the J end by 0 bases, with 12 bases between. This CDR3 contains 15 residues.

Ten or more counts support this clonotype. The V call is TRBV12-3 or TRBV12-4, the J call TRBJ1-6; D uncertain. Trimming took off 6 bases at V and 7 bases at J, with 19 bases between the two ends. The CDR3 is 16 amino acids. CDR3 in amino acids: CASRPGSRGWNSPLHF. CDR3 DNA: TGTGCCAGCAGGCCCGGATCGCGAGGTTGGAATTCACCCCTCCACTTT.

This clonotype has ten or more counts. The gene calls are TRBV12-3 or TRBV12-4 and TRBJ2-3; D call uncertain. This CDR3 has 11 amino acids. Trimming took off 5 bases at V and 4 bases at J, with 4 bases between the two ends. CDR3 bases: TGTGCCAGCAGTGCTCCAGATACGCAGTATTTT. This gives the protein CASSAPDTQYF.

This clonotype came up a few times. The chain recombines TRBV25-1 with TRBJ2-7, with D perhaps matching TRBD2 (7 bases). The germline V gene encodes CDR1 MGHDK and CDR2 SYGVNS. Trimming shortened V by 7 bases and J by 3 bases, and 10 bases separated the two germline ends. The CDR3 covers 12 residues. The CDR3 sequence: CASIGGVYEQYF. For the CDR3, the DNA is TGTGCCAGCATAGGGGGGGTCTACGAGCAGTACTTC.

The table lists this clonotype with a few counts. The V gene is TRBV4-3, the J gene TRBJ2-5, with 8 bases matching TRBD1. With V trimmed by 3 bases and J by 4 bases, 10 bases remained unmatched. CDR3 length: 16 residues. Germline V gene sequence: CDR1 LGHNA, CDR2 YSLEER. The CDR3 nucleotides are TGCGCCAGCAGCCAGGCTACAGGGGGATATGGAGAGACCCAGTACTTC. Protein sequence: CASSQATGGYGETQYF.

The chain couples TRBV18 to TRBJ2-1; 8 nucleotides line up with TRBD2. CDR3 length equals 19 residues. Per the germline V gene, CDR1 is KGHSH and CDR2 is LQKENI. Trimming took 3 bases from V and 2 from J; bases not matched to a gene: 15. CDR3 nucleotide sequence: TGTGCCAGCTCACCCTCATTGACTAGCGCAACCCCCACCTACAATGAGCAGTTCTTC. Protein product: CASSPSLTSATPTYNEQFF.

This clonotype was counted at least ten times. The chain has TRBV24-1 and TRBJ2-1; TRBD2 aligns across 9 bases. V dropped 3 bases and J dropped 4; count of bases not matched to a gene: 9. Per the germline V gene, CDR1 is KGHDR and CDR2 is SFDVKD. The CDR3 is made up of 17 amino acids. The CDR3: CATSDPSGKGLYNEQFF. The CDR3 nucleotides are TGTGCCACCAGTGATCCTAGCGGGAAAGGATTGTACAATGAGCAGTTCTTC.

With regard to this clonotype: At one boundary the junction diverges from the germline segment, which might be a read error. The chain uses TRBV5-1 and TRBJ1-2, with 8 bases that match TRBD1. The CDR3 sequence is 13 residues long. In germline, CDR1 is SGHRS, CDR2 YFSETQ. This CDR3 reads CASSRTGNYGHTF. CDR3 sequence (DNA): TGTGCCAGCAGCCGGACAGGGAACTATGGCCACACCTTC.